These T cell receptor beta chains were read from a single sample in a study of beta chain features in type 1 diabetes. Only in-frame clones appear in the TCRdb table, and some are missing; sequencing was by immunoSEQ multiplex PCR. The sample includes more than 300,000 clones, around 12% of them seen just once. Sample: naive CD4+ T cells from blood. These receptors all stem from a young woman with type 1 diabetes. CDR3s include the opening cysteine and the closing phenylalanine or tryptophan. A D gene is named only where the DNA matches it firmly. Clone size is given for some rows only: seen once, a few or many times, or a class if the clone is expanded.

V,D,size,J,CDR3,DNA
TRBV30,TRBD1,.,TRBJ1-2,CAWSYRGRGDYGYTF,TGTGCCTGGAGTTACAGGGGGCGCGGGGACTATGGCTACACCTTC
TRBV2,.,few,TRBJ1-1,CASSVQGGMAEAFF,TGTGCCAGCAGTGTTCAGGGAGGTATGGCTGAAGCTTTCTTT
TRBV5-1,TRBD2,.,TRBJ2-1,CASSSLGLEEYNEQFF,TGCGCCAGCAGCTCCCTGGGACTAGAAGAATACAATGAGCAGTTCTTC
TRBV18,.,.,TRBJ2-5,CASSPGLQETQYF,TGTGCCAGCTCACCCGGACTGCAAGAGACCCAGTACTTC
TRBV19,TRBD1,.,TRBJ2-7,CASSLPMDRYEQYF,TGTGCCAGTAGTCTACCCATGGACAGGTACGAGCAGTACTTC
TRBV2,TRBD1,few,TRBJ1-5,CASKDRGFLRNQPQHF,TGTGCCAGCAAGGACAGGGGATTTCTACGCAATCAGCCCCAGCATTTT
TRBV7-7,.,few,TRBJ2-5,CASSEAGQGGETQYF,TGTGCCAGCAGCGAAGCGGGCCAGGGTGGAGAGACCCAGTACTTC
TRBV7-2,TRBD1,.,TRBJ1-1,CASSLTGEWTEAFF,TGTGCCAGCAGCTTAACAGGGGAATGGACTGAAGCTTTCTTT
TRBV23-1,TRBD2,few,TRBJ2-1,CASVGRAGNEQFF,TGCGCCAGCGTTGGGAGGGCCGGCAATGAGCAGTTCTTC
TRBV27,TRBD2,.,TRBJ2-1,CASSRGGTSGNNEQFF,TGTGCCAGCAGCCGTGGCGGGACTAGCGGGAACAATGAGCAGTTCTTC
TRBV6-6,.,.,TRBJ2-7,CASSYERGEQYF,TGTGCCAGCAGTTACGAGCGTGGGGAGCAGTACTTC
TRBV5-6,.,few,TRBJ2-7,CASSFLDEQYF,TGTGCCAGCAGCTTTCTAGACGAGCAGTACTTC
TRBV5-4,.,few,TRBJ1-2,CASSTDTSGYTF,TGTGCCAGCAGCACCGACACCAGTGGCTACACCTTC
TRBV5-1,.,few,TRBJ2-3,CASSLDGGSTDTQYF,TGCGCCAGCAGCTTGGACGGCGGTAGCACAGATACGCAGTATTTT
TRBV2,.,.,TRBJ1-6,CATVLQGSGSPLHF,TGTGCCACCGTCCTTCAGGGGAGCGGTTCACCCCTCCACTTT
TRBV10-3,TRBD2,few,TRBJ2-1,CAIRPSGNGNNEQFF,TGTGCCATCAGACCTAGCGGGAACGGGAACAATGAGCAGTTCTTC
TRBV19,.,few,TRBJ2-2,CASSTSRYTGELFF,TGTGCCAGTAGTACTTCGCGGTACACCGGGGAGCTGTTTTTT
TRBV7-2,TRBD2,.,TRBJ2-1,CASSFTSGKGHEQFF,TGTGCCAGCAGCTTCACTAGCGGGAAGGGGCATGAGCAGTTCTTC
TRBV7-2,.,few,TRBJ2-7,CASSKFTGGPSYEQYF,TGTGCCAGCAGCAAGTTTACCGGGGGACCTTCCTACGAGCAGTACTTC
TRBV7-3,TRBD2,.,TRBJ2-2,CASSPLAGAAGELFF,TGTGCCAGCAGCCCACTAGCGGGAGCTGCCGGGGAGCTGTTTTTT
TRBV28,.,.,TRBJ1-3,CASSLGGRMFSGNTIYF,TGTGCCAGCAGTTTAGGGGGCCGCATGTTCTCTGGAAACACCATATATTTT
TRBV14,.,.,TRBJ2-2,CASSWDWGTGELFF,TGTGCCAGCAGCTGGGACTGGGGGACCGGGGAGCTGTTTTTT
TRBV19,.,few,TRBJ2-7,CASSNPMEVYEQYF,TGTGCCAGTAGTAATCCTATGGAGGTCTACGAGCAGTACTTC
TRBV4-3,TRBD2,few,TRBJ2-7,CASSQDFASGSHRMYEQYF,TGCGCCAGCAGCCAAGATTTTGCTAGCGGGAGCCATCGGATGTACGAGCAGTACTTC
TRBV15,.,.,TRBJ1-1,CATSRDSQAEAFF,TGTGCCACCAGCAGAGATAGTCAGGCTGAAGCTTTCTTT
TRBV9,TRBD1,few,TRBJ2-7,CASSVGQGFYEQYF,TGTGCCAGCAGCGTGGGACAGGGATTCTACGAGCAGTACTTC
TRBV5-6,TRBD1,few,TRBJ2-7,CASSLRTGRYEQYF,TGTGCCAGCAGCCTGCGGACAGGGAGGTACGAGCAGTACTTC
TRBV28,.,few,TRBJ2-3,CASRVGTSTDTQYF,TGTGCCAGCAGGGTCGGGACTAGCACAGATACGCAGTATTTT
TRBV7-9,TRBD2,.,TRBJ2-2,CASSQTSGWNTGELFF,TGTGCCAGCAGCCAGACTAGCGGGTGGAACACCGGGGAGCTGTTTTTT
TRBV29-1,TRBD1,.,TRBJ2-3,CSANADRGFTDTQYF,TGCAGCGCAAATGCCGACAGGGGGTTCACAGATACGCAGTATTTT
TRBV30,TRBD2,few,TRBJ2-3,CASQGLAGYTDTQYF,TGTGCCTCCCAGGGGCTAGCGGGCTACACAGATACGCAGTATTTT
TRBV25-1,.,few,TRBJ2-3,CASSENFRTQYF,TGTGCCAGCAGTGAAAACTTCCGTACGCAGTATTTT
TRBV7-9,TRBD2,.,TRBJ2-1,CASSSLGGRVGNEQFF,TGTGCCAGCAGCTCTCTGGGAGGGAGGGTCGGCAATGAGCAGTTCTTC
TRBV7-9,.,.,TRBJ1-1,CASSLSGLNTEAFF,TGTGCCAGCAGCTTATCAGGCCTTAACACTGAAGCTTTCTTT
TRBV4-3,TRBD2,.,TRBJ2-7,CASSQERGGSYEQYF,TGCGCCAGCAGCCAAGAGCGGGGGGGCTCCTACGAGCAGTACTTC
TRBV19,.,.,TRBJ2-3,CASAAGTDTQYF,TGTGCCAGTGCGGCCGGCACAGATACGCAGTATTTT
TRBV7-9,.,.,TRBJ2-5,CASSRLDLLETQYF,TGTGCCAGCAGCCGTCTAGATTTGCTTGAGACCCAGTACTTC
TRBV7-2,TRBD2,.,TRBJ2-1,CASSSTSGPGNEQFF,TGTGCCAGCAGCTCGACTAGCGGACCGGGGAATGAGCAGTTCTTC
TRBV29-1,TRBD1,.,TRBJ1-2,CSVSGQPFYGYTF,TGCAGCGTGTCGGGACAGCCCTTCTATGGCTACACCTTC
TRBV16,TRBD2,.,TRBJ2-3,CASSPHGGKDTQYF,TGTGCCAGCAGCCCCCACGGGGGGAAAGATACGCAGTATTTT
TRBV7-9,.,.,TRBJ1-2,CASSFSGGGYTF,TGTGCCAGCAGCTTCAGCGGGGGAGGCTACACCTTC
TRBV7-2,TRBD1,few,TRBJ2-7,CASSLAYRGEQYF,TGTGCCAGCAGCTTAGCTTACAGGGGCGAGCAGTACTTC
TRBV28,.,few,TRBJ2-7,CASSFPGTSYEQYF,TGTGCCAGCAGTTTTCCGGGAACCTCCTACGAGCAGTACTTC
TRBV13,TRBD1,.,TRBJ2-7,CASSNAKGTGGYEQYF,TGTGCCAGCAGCAACGCTAAGGGGACAGGGGGCTACGAGCAGTACTTC
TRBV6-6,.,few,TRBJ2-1,CASSYSRSYNEQFF,TGTGCCAGCAGTTACTCCCGCTCCTACAATGAGCAGTTCTTC
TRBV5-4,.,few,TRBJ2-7,CASSLAFQTGSLLWEQYF,TGTGCCAGCAGCTTGGCATTTCAGACGGGGAGTCTACTCTGGGAGCAGTACTTC
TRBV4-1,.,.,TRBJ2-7,CASSRFGGRVDEQYF,TGCGCCAGCAGCCGGTTCGGGGGGCGAGTCGACGAGCAGTACTTC
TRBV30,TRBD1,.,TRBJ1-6,CAWSVRMDRGPFYSPLHF,TGTGCCTGGAGTGTACGAATGGACAGGGGGCCTTTTTATTCACCCCTCCACTTT
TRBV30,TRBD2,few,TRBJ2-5,CAWSQGLAGVETQYF,TGTGCCTGGAGTCAAGGACTAGCGGGAGTAGAGACCCAGTACTTC
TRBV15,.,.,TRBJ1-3,CATSRDMGSGRLSGNTIYF,TGTGCCACCAGCAGAGATATGGGCAGCGGGCGACTCTCTGGAAACACCATATATTTT
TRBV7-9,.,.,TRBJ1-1,CASSLVGRSTEAFF,TGTGCCAGCAGCTTAGTCGGGAGATCCACTGAAGCTTTCTTT
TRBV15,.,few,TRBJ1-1,CATSRDQGLNTEAFF,TGTGCCACCAGCAGAGACCAGGGGCTGAACACTGAAGCTTTCTTT
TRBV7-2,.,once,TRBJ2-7,CASSLGTSSYEQYF,TGTGCCAGCAGCTTAGGGACAAGCTCCTACGAGCAGTACTTC
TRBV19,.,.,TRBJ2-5,CASSPDGGETQYF,TGTGCCAGTAGTCCGGACGGGGGAGAGACCCAGTACTTC
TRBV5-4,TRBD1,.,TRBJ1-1,CASSGTGRRTEAFF,TGTGCCAGCAGCGGGACAGGGAGGCGCACTGAAGCTTTCTTT
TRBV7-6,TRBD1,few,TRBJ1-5,CASSLGSGTGYQPQHF,TGTGCCAGCAGCTTAGGGTCCGGGACAGGGTATCAGCCCCAGCATTTT
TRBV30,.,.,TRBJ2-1,CAWETSREQFF,TGTGCCTGGGAGACTAGTCGTGAGCAGTTCTTC
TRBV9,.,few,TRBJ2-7,CASSVGPHGPYEQYF,TGTGCCAGCAGCGTTGGGCCCCATGGTCCCTACGAGCAGTACTTC
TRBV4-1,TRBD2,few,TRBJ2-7,CASSQPTSGAYEQYF,TGCGCCAGCAGCCAACCCACTAGCGGGGCCTACGAGCAGTACTTC
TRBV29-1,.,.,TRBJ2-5,CSVDQGYLGETQYF,TGCAGCGTTGATCAGGGATACCTGGGAGAGACCCAGTACTTC